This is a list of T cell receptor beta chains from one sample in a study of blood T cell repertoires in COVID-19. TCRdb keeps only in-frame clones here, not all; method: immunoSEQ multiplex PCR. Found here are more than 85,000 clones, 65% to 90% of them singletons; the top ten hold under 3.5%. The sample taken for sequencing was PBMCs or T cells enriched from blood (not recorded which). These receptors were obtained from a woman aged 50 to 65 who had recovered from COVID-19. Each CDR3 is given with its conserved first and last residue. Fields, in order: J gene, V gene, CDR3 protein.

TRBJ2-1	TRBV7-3	CASSATGREYNEQFF
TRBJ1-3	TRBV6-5	CASSYNQGGNTIYF
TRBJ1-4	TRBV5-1	CASSLGQGEKLFF
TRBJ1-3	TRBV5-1	CASSLGLQGAGNTIYF
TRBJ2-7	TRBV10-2	CASSAPLTGSYEQYF
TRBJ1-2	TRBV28	CASTQGDRMSLRYTF
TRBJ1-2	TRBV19	CASSRTGGRYGYTF
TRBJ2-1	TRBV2	CASKGQGSYNEQFF
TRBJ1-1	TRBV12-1	CASSRRQVPTEAFF
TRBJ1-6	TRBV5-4	CASSLDTQVLGSPLHF
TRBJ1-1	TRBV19	CASSGWDRSNTEAFF
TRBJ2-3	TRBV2	CASSDLGLGGDTQYF
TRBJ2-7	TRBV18	CASSPQSLAGVEQYF
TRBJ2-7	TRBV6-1	CASSDGRVHEQYF
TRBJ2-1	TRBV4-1	CASSQGAAGSSYNEQFF
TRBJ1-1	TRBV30	CAWSLDRGLAEAFF
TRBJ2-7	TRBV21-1	CASLIEGSGEQYF
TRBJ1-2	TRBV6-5	CASSPGQGFQNF
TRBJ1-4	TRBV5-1	CASSLRVRASGDEKLFF
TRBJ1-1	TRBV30	CAWREDREAFF
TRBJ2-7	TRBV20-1	CSAYRGYEQYF
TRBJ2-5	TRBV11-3	CASSLGHGMDRGETQYF
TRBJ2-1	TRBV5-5	CASSGTSGGSRRGEQFF
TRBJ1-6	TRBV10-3	CAISDRGRGDNSPLHF
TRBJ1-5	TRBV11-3	CASSLVCRNQPQHF
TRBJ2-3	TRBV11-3	CASSPGRSDTQYF
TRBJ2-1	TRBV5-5	CASSQTRTASSYNEQFF
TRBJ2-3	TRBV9	CASSFSGSTDTQYF
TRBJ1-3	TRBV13	CASSPSVTAGNTIYF
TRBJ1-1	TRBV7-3	CASRSRGNTEAFF
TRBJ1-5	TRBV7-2	CASSFSGQGARQPQHF
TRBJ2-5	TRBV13	CASSQLQERQGYGETQYF
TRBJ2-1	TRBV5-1	CASSLALAGGSEQFF
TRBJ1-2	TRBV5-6	CASSFRRASPFGRNYGYTF
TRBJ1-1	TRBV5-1	CASSLEGAVAFF
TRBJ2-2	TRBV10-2	CASSDIGRVTGELFF
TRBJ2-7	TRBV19	CASSAGSYEQYF
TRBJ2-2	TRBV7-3	CASSPTAGYTGELFF
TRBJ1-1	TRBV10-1	CASSKTQTRLEAFF
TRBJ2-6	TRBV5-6	CASSRYHGSGGANVLTF
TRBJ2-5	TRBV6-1	CASSELIGQQETQYF
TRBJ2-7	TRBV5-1	CASSLGQYEQYF
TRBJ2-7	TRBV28	CASSLEGAYEQYF
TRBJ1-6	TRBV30	CAWSPGVSYNSPLHF
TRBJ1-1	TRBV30	CAWSPGTGFTEAFF
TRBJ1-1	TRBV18	CASSPPGRGGGTEAFF
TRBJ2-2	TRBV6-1	CASSEETSLPGELFF
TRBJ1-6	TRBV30	CAWSVPMASSYNSPLHF
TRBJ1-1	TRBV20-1	CSARTGGTAFF
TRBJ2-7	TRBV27	CASSVQGPNEQYF